These T cell receptor beta chains were read from a single sample in a study of cytomegalovirus exposure and HLA in healthy donors. Sequencing was performed with immunoSEQ multiplex PCR; in TCRdb, only in-frame clones are kept and a portion is missing. Of some 170,000 clones in the sample, approximately 72% were seen once. Sequenced input: PBMCs. The receptors originated from a human donor in good health. CDR3s include the opening cysteine and the closing phenylalanine or tryptophan. The D gene is left open where the match is weak.

TRBV2 | NA | CASSVRRSSYEQYF
TRBV12-5 | NA | CASGATGTFSSYEQYF
TRBV6-1 | NA | CASSEGVSGNTIYF
TRBV18 | TRBD1 | CASSLGQAYGYTF
TRBV6-1 | NA | CASSESQGFYGYTF
TRBV6-1 | TRBD1 | CASSTGANYGYTF
TRBV2 | NA | CASRTISTGEQYF
TRBV2 | NA | CASSEGPGDLNTEAFF
TRBV7-2 | NA | CASTQTGTYEQYF
TRBV25-1 | TRBD1 | CASRGGQGGTEAFF
TRBV28 | TRBD1 | CASSFGDSRTEAFF
TRBV29-1 | TRBD2 | CSVEWQRGKRETQYF
TRBV5-1 | NA | CASSVRTGRDSPLHF
TRBV15 | TRBD2 | CATSPRGGPYEQYF